What follows are 20 T cell receptor beta chains derived from one specimen sequenced in a study of radiotherapy plus CTLA-4 blockade in lung cancer. Produced via immunoSEQ multiplex PCR; TCRdb's table is partial and in-frame only. The sample consists of 85,000 to 100,000 clones, 60% to 80% of them appearing once. Source: peripheral blood, taken from a patient treated with radiotherapy plus ipilimumab. Receptors were obtained from a human donor with non-small cell lung cancer that progressed on radiotherapy plus ipilimumab.

The chain uses TRBV6-1 and TRBJ2-7, with 7 bases aligning to TRBD2. V shed 8 bases, J shed 6 bases, and the junction held 4 bases outside the gene matches. The CDR3 totals 11 residues. CDR1 is MNHNS and CDR2 is SASEGT in the germline V gene. CDR3 amino acids: CASGRESEQYF. The CDR3 DNA reads as TGTGCCAGCGGGCGGGAGTCCGAGCAGTACTTC.

V gene TRBV7-6 combines with J gene TRBJ2-3; TRBD2 aligns across 7 bases. The V and J ends lost 5 bases and 2 bases, in that order; junction bases with no gene match: 7. The CDR3 sequence is 15 residues long. In germline, CDR1 is SGHVS, CDR2 FNYEAQ. The CDR3 DNA reads TGTGCCAGCAGCCCCGGGACTACCTTCACAGATACGCAGTATTTT. Translation gives CASSPGTTFTDTQYF.

The chain has TRBV7-9 and TRBJ1-1, with unresolved D. V was pared by 2 bases and J by 7 bases, with 5 bases between. This CDR3 is built from 11 residues. CDR1 is SEHNR, CDR2 FQNEAQ, per germline (reference sequence). CDR3 sequence (DNA): TGTGCCAGCAGCTTAACGGGTGAAGCTTTCTTT. Translating it yields CASSLTGEAFF. Full variable domain (remainder filled in from reference TRBV7-9 and TRBJ1-1): DTGVSQNPRHKITKRGQNVTFRCDPISEHNRLYWYRQTLGQGPEFLTYFQNEAQLEKSRLLSDRFSAERPKGSFSTLEIQRTEQGDSAMYLCASSLTGEAFFGQGTRLTVV.

This chain links TRBV5-1 with TRBJ1-1; TRBD1 matches at 10 bases. The trim removed 3 bases at V and 4 bases at J, leaving 9 bases unmatched. This CDR3 region has 16 residues. The V gene's germline CDR1 is SGHRS and CDR2 YFSETQ. The CDR3 is CASSSGTGDGRTEAFF. The DNA for the CDR3 is TGCGCCAGCAGCTCAGGGACAGGGGACGGTCGCACTGAAGCTTTCTTT.

V usage is TRBV9 and J usage is TRBJ2-3, with D perhaps TRBD2 (6 bases). The CDR3 runs to 15 residues. Germline CDR1 SGDLS, CDR2 YYNGEE. V was cut by 4 bases and J by 7 bases, with 19 bases left in between. The CDR3 DNA reads as TGTGCCAGCAGCCCGCGCCGGGAGACAAGCCATACGCAGTATTTT. This sequence encodes CASSPRRETSHTQYF.

V and J are TRBV7-9 and TRBJ2-5, with TRBD1 identical over 7 bases. Gene TRBJ2-7 matches the end of the DNA better, so the J call may be wrong. CDR3 size: 18 residues. The V gene's germline CDR1 is SEHNR and CDR2 FQNEAQ (reference sequence). CDR3 nucleotides: TGTGCCAGCAGCTTAGTACAAGGGGGCAGGGCGGTAGGCTACGAGCAGTACTTC. Translated, it gives CASSLVQGGRAVGYEQYF.

V gene TRBV28 combines with J gene TRBJ1-3, with TRBD1 identical over 7 bases. CDR1 is MDHEN and CDR2 is SYDVKM in the germline V gene. This CDR3 region has 16 residues. The junction had 7 bases not matched to a gene; V was cut back by 5 bases and J by 0 bases. CDR3 nucleotides: TGTGCCAGCAGTGAGGGGGCCATAAGCTCTGGAAACACCATATATTTT. Amino acid sequence: CASSEGAISSGNTIYF.

The CDR3 is CASSAPGGGYGTEAFF. DNA of the CDR3: TGTGCCAGCAGCGCCCCGGGTGGGGGATACGGCACTGAAGCTTTCTTT. This chain connects TRBV7-8 to TRBJ1-1; TRBD1 is a possible D gene (5 bases). The CDR3 runs 16 residues. V gave up 5 bases and J gave up 4 bases, with 20 bases separating them. The germline V gene encodes CDR1 SGHVS and CDR2 FQNEAQ.

The J gene is TRBJ1-1, the V gene TRBV30, with D possibly being TRBD1 (5 bases). CDR1 GTSNPN and CDR2 SVGIG come from the germline V gene (reference sequence). Trimming removed 0 bases from V and 6 bases from J, with 11 bases in between. The CDR3 is 13 amino acids. The CDR3 protein is CAWSVYGGPEAFF. CDR3 nucleotides: TGTGCCTGGAGTGTATATGGGGGACCTGAAGCTTTCTTT.

This sequence joins TRBV28 and TRBJ1-2; TRBD1 aligns across 8 bases. Germline CDR1 MDHEN, CDR2 SYDVKM. The ends lost 5 bases at V and 3 bases at J; junction bases unmatched: 11. This CDR3 comprises 16 residues. The CDR3 DNA sequence: TGTGCCAGCAGTCTCGGACAGGGATGGCGAGACTATGGCTACACCTTC. Translated: CASSLGQGWRDYGYTF.

V and J are TRBV9 and TRBJ2-1; maybe TRBD2 (6 bases). The V gene's germline CDR1 is SGDLS and CDR2 YYNGEE. Trimming took 1 base from V and 2 from J, leaving 13 bases between them. The CDR3 contains 16 residues. The CDR3 sequence: CASSVNELAPYNEQFF. DNA of the CDR3: TGTGCCAGCAGCGTAAACGAGCTAGCGCCCTACAATGAGCAGTTCTTC.

This chain connects TRBV9 to TRBJ1-3, with D possibly being TRBD1 (5 bases). Germline V lookup: CDR1 SGDLS, CDR2 YYNGEE. Trimming pared 0 bases from V and 4 bases from J, leaving 11 bases between. The CDR3 runs 15 residues. CDR3: CASSVEDTGGNTIYF. The CDR3 DNA reads TGTGCCAGCAGCGTAGAAGACACAGGCGGAAACACCATATATTTT.

This rearrangement joins TRBV9 to TRBJ1-2, with 7 bases that match TRBD1. Germline CDR1 reads SGDLS; CDR2 reads YYNGEE. The trim removed 3 bases at V and 7 bases at J, leaving 24 bases unmatched. This CDR3 is 19 amino acids long. DNA of the CDR3: TGTGCCAGCAGCGGTCAACGCCGACAGGGCGACCGGTTTATGCTTGGCTACACCTTC. It yields the protein CASSGQRRQGDRFMLGYTF.

The genes are TRBV5-1 and TRBJ2-5; 9 bases map to TRBD1. Germline V gene lookup returns CDR1 SGHRS and CDR2 YFSETQ. V lost 9 bases, J lost 2 bases, and 11 bases stayed unmatched. The CDR3 sequence is 15 residues long. CDR3 bases: TGCGCCACCAAGAGGATGGGACAGGGACAAGAGACCCAGTACTTC. Its protein product is CATKRMGQGQETQYF.

The chain uses TRBV2 and TRBJ2-7, with D hard to call. This CDR3 is built from 13 residues. Germline-derived CDR1 and CDR2 are SNHLY and FYNNEI. Deletions cut 4 bases from V and 6 bases from J, with 13 bases between. The CDR3 DNA reads TGTGCCAGCAGTGGGCAGGATCTGGGCGAGCAGTACTTC. Its translation: CASSGQDLGEQYF.

The chain combines TRBV5-1 with TRBJ2-5; no definite D call. The germline gives CDR1 SGHRS, CDR2 YFSETQ. The ends were cut back, 1 base at V and 5 bases at J, with 9 bases in the middle. This CDR3 is built from 13 residues. Here the CDR3 reads CASSLIVGETQYF. In DNA, the CDR3 is TGCGCCAGCAGCTTGATAGTGGGGGAGACCCAGTACTTC.

This clone was found once. The chain couples TRBV6-1 to TRBJ1-1; 7 nucleotides align to TRBD1. The CDR3 runs 14 residues. V lost 8 bases and J lost 6; bases outside the gene matches: 12. The V gene's germline CDR1 is MNHNS and CDR2 SASEGT. CDR3 coding DNA: TGTGCCAGCCGGGTGGGACAGTTATTCTCTGAAGCTTTCTTT. This translates into CASRVGQLFSEAFF.

The V and J genes are TRBV11-2 and TRBJ2-3; TRBD1 matches 7 bases. CDR1 and CDR2 from the germline V gene are SGHAT and FQNNGV. Losses at the gene ends were 4 bases for V and 2 bases for J; bases not matched to a gene: 6. This CDR3 is 15 amino acids long. In DNA, the CDR3 is TGTGCCAGCAGCTCGTGGACAGGCTACACAGATACGCAGTATTTT. This codes for CASSSWTGYTDTQYF.

The V and J genes are TRBV30 and TRBJ2-7; TRBD2 is a possible D gene (6 bases). V was cut by 0 bases and J by 6 bases, with 9 bases left in between. Germline assignment: CDR1 GTSNPN and CDR2 SVGIG (reference sequence). The CDR3 sequence is 12 residues long. As DNA, the CDR3 is TGTGCCTGGAGTGTTGGGGGGATCGAGCAGTACTTC. Amino acid sequence: CAWSVGGIEQYF. The complete variable domain, with remaining parts taken from reference TRBV30 and TRBJ2-7, reads SQTIHQWPATLVQPVGSPLSLECTVEGTSNPNLYWYRQAAGRGLQLLFYSVGIGQISSEVPQNLSASRPQDRQFILSSKKLLLSDSGFYLCAWSVGGIEQYFGPGTRLTVT.

The chain links TRBV19 to TRBJ2-1; TRBD2 aligns across 11 bases. This CDR3 region has 15 residues. V trimming: 1 base; J trimming: 8 bases; junction bases outside the gene matches: 4. CDR1 and CDR2 from the germline V gene are LNHDA and SQIVND (reference sequence). In DNA, the CDR3 is TGTGCCAGTAGTATAGGACTAGCGGGACGGCATGAGCAGTTCTTC. Residues: CASSIGLAGRHEQFF.